This T cell receptor beta chain is from a study of blood T cell repertoires in COVID-19. The overall study: The origin of the acute and convalescent COVID-19 samples was the United States, Italy and Spain. Sources were T cells, B-cell-depleted T cells, or PBMCs; the material itself was cDNA or gDNA.

Clones were read by immunoSEQ multiplex PCR, and TCRdb kept only the in-frame ones, dropping some. This table has roughly 100,000 clones, 85% to 90% appearing once. Germline loops: CDR1 MDHEN, CDR2 SYDVKM. The CDR3 length is 13 residues. Trimming stripped 5 bases from V and 6 bases from J, with 13 bases between. This TCR was sampled from a human donor in a cohort sampled during active COVID-19. The rearrangement uses TRBV28 and TRBJ1-2; D uncertain. What was sequenced was peripheral blood. For the CDR3, the DNA is TGTGCCAGCAGTCCGGGTGAGGGAAATGGCTACACCTTC. This sequence encodes CASSPGEGNGYTF.